The 16 T cell receptor beta chains reported below all come from one sample, sequenced in a study of Graves' ophthalmopathy and Graves' hyperthyroidism. For repertoire sequencing, the TCR beta CDR3 regions were amplified from RNA transcripts. First-round RT-PCR employed HTBI primers, with a second-round multiplex PCR after it. TCRdb passed the multiplex PCR reads through MiXCR, listing each CDR3 protein once. The data hold about 660,000 distinct CDR3 sequences, with about two fifths observed a single time. The sequenced sample was peripheral blood. These receptors were collected from an adult man with Graves' ophthalmopathy.

This clonotype was counted at least ten times. This sequence joins TRBV4-1 and TRBJ1-2, with D possibly TRBD1 on 6 matching bases. Germline CDR1 MGHRA, CDR2 YSYEKL. Trimming took 1 base from V and 4 from J, leaving 7 bases between them. The CDR3 sequence is 13 residues long. The CDR3 region has the DNA TGCGCCAGCAGCCAAGCAGGGGCCTATGGCTACACCTTC. Its protein is CASSQAGAYGYTF.

This clonotype was picked up a small number of times. One junction end does not reproduce the germline sequence, and a read error may be involved. The rearrangement joins TRBV9 to TRBJ2-2, with D hard to call. The CDR3 is 16 residues long. Germline V gene sequence: CDR1 SGDLS, CDR2 YYNGEE. Here the CDR3 DNA reads TGCGCCAGCAGCCCCAAGGGCGTAGCGAACACCGGGGAGCTGTTTTTT. Its translation is CASSPKGVANTGELFF.

This chain connects TRBV29-1 to TRBJ2-7, with a possible D match to TRBD2 (5 bases). The CDR3 sequence is 11 residues long. Deletions cut 4 bases from V and 12 bases from J, with 16 bases between. Germline CDR1 and CDR2: SQVTM and ANQGSEA. The CDR3 DNA is TGCAGCGTTGGGGCAGGACGGGATGCGTACTTC. It codes for CSVGAGRDAYF.

This clonotype was recorded many times. J is TRBJ2-2 and V is TRBV9, with 9 bases identical to TRBD1. Per germline, CDR1 SGDLS and CDR2 YYNGEE. The CDR3 runs 15 residues. After removal of 3 bases from V and 4 bases from J, the junction contained 4 bases not matched to a gene. The CDR3 protein is CASSGGQGRTGELFF. The CDR3 nucleotides read TGTGCCAGCAGCGGGGGACAGGGTCGCACCGGGGAGCTGTTTTTT.

This clonotype showed up just a few times. This chain joins TRBV5-1 and TRBJ2-2; 9 nucleotides line up with TRBD1. V was pared by 2 bases and J by 1 base, with 3 bases of the junction left unmatched. The CDR3 loop spans 16 amino acids. Looked up from germline, CDR1 is SGHRS and CDR2 is YFSETQ. CDR3 in amino acids: CASSLGDRENTGELFF. The CDR3 coding sequence is TGCGCCAGCAGCTTAGGGGACAGGGAGAACACCGGGGAGCTGTTTTTT.

The sample holds many counts of this clonotype. CDR3 DNA sequence: TGTGCCGAACGGGACAATCAAGAGACCCAGTACTTC. It specifies CAERDNQETQYF. The rearrangement links TRBV7-9 to TRBJ2-5; D perhaps matches TRBD1 (6 bases). Trimming removed 11 bases from V and 2 bases from J, with 12 bases in between. This CDR3 is 12 amino acids long. Per the germline V gene, CDR1 is SEHNR and CDR2 is FQNEAQ (reference sequence). The variable domain in full, completed from reference TRBV7-9 and TRBJ2-5, reads DTGVSQNPRHKITKRGQNVTFRCDPISEHNRLYWYRQTLGQGPEFLTYFQNEAQLEKSRLLSDRFSAERPKGSFSTLEIQRTEQGDSAMYLCAERDNQETQYFGPGTRLLVL.

On this clonotype: A junction end diverges from the germline sequence, so it may reflect a read error. The DNA of the CDR3 is TGTGCCGGCAGCTTAGTACTGGGTTACGAGCAGTGCTTC. This gives the protein CAGSLVLGYEQCF. V usage is TRBV7-9 and J usage is TRBJ2-7; D ambiguous. The CDR3 consists of 13 residues. The germline V gene encodes CDR1 SEHNR and CDR2 FQNEAQ (reference sequence). The full variable domain, its missing parts supplied by reference TRBV7-9 and TRBJ2-7, is DTGVSQNPRHKITKRGQNVTFRCDPISEHNRLYWYRQTLGQGPEFLTYFQNEAQLEKSRLLSDRFSAERPKGSFSTLEIQRTEQGDSAMYLCAGSLVLGYEQCFGPGTRLTVT.

The J gene is TRBJ2-5, the V gene TRBV7-9; 9 bases match TRBD1. Germline CDR1 reads SEHNR; CDR2 reads FQNEAQ (reference sequence). The CDR3 extends over 13 amino acids. V lost 3 bases and J lost 7; bases outside the gene matches: 3. CDR3 bases: TGTGCCAGCAGCTTGACAGGGGGGGGGACCCAGTACTTC. Translation: CASSLTGGGTQYF. The variable domain in full, completed from reference TRBV7-9 and TRBJ2-5, reads DTGVSQNPRHKITKRGQNVTFRCDPISEHNRLYWYRQTLGQGPEFLTYFQNEAQLEKSRLLSDRFSAERPKGSFSTLEIQRTEQGDSAMYLCASSLTGGGTQYFGPGTRLLVL.

J is TRBJ2-7 and V is TRBV5-1; TRBD2 agrees at 9 bases. The CDR3 extends over 15 amino acids. Germline V gives CDR1 SGHRS, CDR2 YFSETQ. The trim removed 7 bases at V and 3 bases at J, leaving 11 bases unmatched. CDR3 in DNA: TGCGCCAGCTATACCGAAGCGGGAGGACACTACGAGCAGTACTTC. It yields the protein CASYTEAGGHYEQYF.

The CDR3 here is CASTLLYTGELFF. The CDR3, as DNA: TGTGCCAGCACCCTGCTTTACACCGGGGAGCTGTTTTTT. The rearrangement links TRBV6-4 to TRBJ2-2, with D unclear. The ends were cut back, 7 bases at V and 3 bases at J, with 9 bases in the middle. CDR3 length equals 13 residues. Germline V gene sequence: CDR1 MRHNA, CDR2 SNTAGT.

This clonotype was observed a few times. The V and J genes are TRBV5-5 and TRBJ2-2; 7 positions agree with TRBD2. CDR1 is SGHKS, CDR2 YYEKEE, per germline (reference sequence). This CDR3 contains 14 residues. Trimming at V came to 5 bases and at J to 4 bases, leaving 5 bases not matched to a gene. This CDR3 reads CASSYSGGTGELFF. The CDR3 DNA follows: TGTGCCAGCAGTTACTCGGGGGGCACCGGGGAGCTGTTTTTT.

This clonotype was detected ten times or more. V is TRBV9 and J is TRBJ2-7, with 8 positions matching TRBD1. With 2 bases clipped from V and 2 bases from J, the junction kept 3 bases outside the gene matches. This CDR3 spans 14 amino acids. Germline CDR1 and CDR2: SGDLS and YYNGEE. The CDR3 nucleotides are TGTGCCAGCAGCGTCGGACAGGGAACCTACGAGCAGTACTTC. Protein sequence: CASSVGQGTYEQYF.

This clonotype was seen ten or more times. J is TRBJ2-2 and V is TRBV7-8; 7 nucleotides match TRBD1. CDR3 size: 14 residues. Germline CDR1 SGHVS, CDR2 FQNEAQ. J gave up 2 bases and V 6 bases, and 3 bases lay outside the gene matches. In nucleotides, the CDR3 is TGTGCCAGCAGAGACAGGGTAAACACCGGGGAGCTGTTTTTT. It specifies CASRDRVNTGELFF.

The rearrangement uses TRBV2 and TRBJ2-2, with D perhaps given as TRBD1 or TRBD2 (6 bases each). V was pared by 5 bases and J by 4 bases, with 17 bases between. The CDR3 spans 16 residues. Looked up from germline, CDR1 is SNHLY and CDR2 is FYNNEI. CDR3 bases: TGTGCCAGCAGTTCCCAAGGGGGGCCGGTCACCGGGGAGCTGTTTTTT. Encoded protein: CASSSQGGPVTGELFF.

This clonotype was picked up a small number of times. The DNA of the CDR3 is TGTGCCAGCAGGGAGGCACCCACCGTTACAGAGACCCAGTACTTC. The encoded protein is CASREAPTVTETQYF. The chain carries TRBV6-1 and TRBJ2-5; weak D call: TRBD2 (5 bases). CDR3 length: 15 amino acids. The V and J ends lost 6 bases and 4 bases respectively, with 18 bases between them. Germline CDR1 MNHNS, CDR2 SASEGT.

V usage is TRBV29-1 and J usage is TRBJ1-1; possibly TRBD1 for D (6 bases). The germline gives CDR1 SQVTM, CDR2 ANQGSEA. The V end lost 7 bases, the J end lost 8 bases, and 8 bases lay between the germline ends. CDR3 length: 9 amino acids. Here the CDR3 reads CSGGQEAFF. Here the CDR3 DNA reads TGCAGCGGTGGACAGGAAGCTTTCTTT.